What follows are 23 T cell receptor beta chains derived from one specimen sequenced in a study of patients and donors after allogeneic stem cell transplantation. MiXCR was run by TCRdb on the RT-PCR reads, yielding one entry per CDR3 protein. This sample has some 880,000 distinct CDR3 sequences, with roughly 18% found just once. Sequenced sample: blood, either unsorted or a sorted T cell fraction (not recorded which). Receptor source: a human donor who was either an allogeneic HSCT recipient or a stem cell or donor lymphocyte infusion donor (not recorded which). It is not recorded whose cells these are; they may come from a transplant donor.

This clonotype was seen more than once but under ten times. The CDR3 DNA sequence: TGTGCCAGCAGCCAAGGGGGGGGCGGGAGCTTAAACAAAAACATTCAGTACTTC. It encodes CASSQGGGGSLNKNIQYF. The chain uses TRBV4-2 and TRBJ2-4; D possibly corresponds to TRBD2 (7 bases). The CDR3 runs to 18 residues. Looked up from germline, CDR1 is LGHNA and CDR2 is YNFKEQ. V gave up 1 base and J gave up 3 bases, with 19 bases separating them.

This clonotype has a handful of counts. The chain combines TRBV6-5 with TRBJ1-2, with D perhaps TRBD1 (6 bases). The CDR3 length is 11 residues. V dropped 10 bases and J dropped 4 bases, with 10 bases sitting between them. Looked up from germline, CDR1 is MNHEY and CDR2 is SVGAGI. The CDR3 spells CATVQGYGYTF. Written as DNA, the CDR3 is TGTGCCACCGTACAGGGCTATGGCTACACCTTC.

This chain joins TRBV7-8 and TRBJ2-1, with D perhaps matching TRBD1 (5 bases). The CDR3 is made up of 15 amino acids. The V gene's germline CDR1 is SGHVS and CDR2 FQNEAQ. V was pared by 5 bases and J by 8 bases, with 19 bases between. CDR3 nucleotide sequence: TGTGCCAGCAGCACGAGGACAAGAGAACGGCATGAGCAGTTCTTC. Translation: CASSTRTRERHEQFF.

The genes are TRBV3-1 and TRBJ1-4; D gene ambiguous. V lost 1 base and J 8 bases, leaving 11 bases between the germline ends. The CDR3 length is 14 residues. CDR1 is LGHDT, CDR2 YNNKEL, per germline (reference sequence). This CDR3 is CASSQGGYGEKLFF. The CDR3 coding sequence is TGTGCCAGCAGCCAAGGAGGATACGGAGAAAAACTGTTTTTT.

The sample holds many counts of this clonotype. J is TRBJ2-1 and V is TRBV7-8; 12 nucleotides agree with TRBD2. V trimming: 4 bases; J trimming: 8 bases; junction bases outside the gene matches: 6. The CDR3 runs 15 residues. Per germline, CDR1 SGHVS and CDR2 FQNEAQ. DNA for the CDR3: TGTGCCAGCAGCTCCCGAAGGACTAGCGGGGATGAGCAGTTCTTC. This codes for CASSSRRTSGDEQFF.

This clonotype showed up just a few times. This chain's CDR3 is CASSLAQGGSYGYTF. CDR3 DNA: TGCGCCAGCAGCTTGGCTCAGGGAGGAAGCTATGGCTACACCTTC. This rearrangement joins TRBV5-1 to TRBJ1-2, with D perhaps TRBD1 (5 bases). The V end was cut by 0 bases, the J end by 4 bases, with 13 bases between. This CDR3 comprises 15 residues. Looked up from germline, CDR1 is SGHRS and CDR2 is YFSETQ.

V usage is TRBV7-6 and J usage is TRBJ2-2; 9 positions agree with TRBD2. The junction had 16 bases not matched to a gene; V was cut back by 9 bases and J by 5 bases. The CDR3 is 17 amino acids. Germline-derived CDR1 and CDR2 are SGHVS and FNYEAQ. This CDR3 reads CASGGRAGGRGTGELFF. The DNA for the CDR3 is TGTGCCAGTGGGGGACGAGCGGGAGGTCGAGGGACCGGGGAGCTGTTTTTT.

The chain uses TRBV5-4 and TRBJ2-3; D unresolved. Germline assignment: CDR1 SGHNT and CDR2 YYREEE (reference sequence). The CDR3 consists of 14 residues. V lost 4 bases, J lost 4 bases, and 13 bases lay in between. The CDR3 DNA follows: TGTGCCAGCAGCCCCCAGGTCCTATCAGATACGCAGTATTTT. Its translation is CASSPQVLSDTQYF.

This clonotype was recorded a few times. The rearrangement links TRBV7-9 to TRBJ2-7; 8 bases line up with TRBD1. The V gene end was trimmed by 6 bases and the J gene end by 3 bases; junction bases not matched to a gene: 10. Germline V lookup: CDR1 SEHNR, CDR2 FQNEAQ (reference sequence). The CDR3 is 15 residues long. CDR3: CASRYPGTGDYEQYF. DNA of the CDR3: TGTGCCAGCAGGTATCCCGGGACAGGAGACTACGAGCAGTACTTC.

A few counts support this clonotype. The rearrangement links TRBV20-1 to TRBJ2-1; D uncertain. Trimming stripped 0 bases from V and 0 bases from J, with 15 bases between. Germline lookup yields CDR1 DFQATT and CDR2 SNEGSKA (reference sequence). This CDR3 is built from 17 residues. This CDR3 is CSARDFGEIYSYNEQFF. The CDR3 coding sequence is TGCAGTGCTAGAGATTTCGGAGAAATATACTCCTACAATGAGCAGTTCTTC.

This clonotype was detected a few times. The V call is TRBV3-1, the J call TRBJ2-1; TRBD1 might be the D (5 bases). Germline CDR1 and CDR2: LGHDT and YNNKEL (reference sequence). V gave up 1 base and J gave up 3 bases, with 19 bases separating them. The CDR3 contains 18 residues. Here the CDR3 DNA reads TGTGCCAGCAGCCAAGGTGGGGCAGGGCAATCCTACTACAATGAGCAGTTCTTC. Amino acids: CASSQGGAGQSYYNEQFF.

This chain connects TRBV7-8 to TRBJ1-6, with D hard to call. V lost 1 base, J lost 10 bases, and 8 bases lay in between. This CDR3 has 13 residues. CDR1 and CDR2 from the germline V gene are SGHVS and FQNEAQ. This chain's CDR3 is CASSLERRSPLHF. In DNA form, the CDR3 reads TGTGCCAGCAGCTTAGAGAGGAGGTCACCCCTCCACTTT.

This clonotype was counted a few times. The V call is TRBV5-1, the J call TRBJ1-2, with a possible D match to TRBD1 (5 bases). V lost 4 bases to trimming and J lost 4 bases, with 11 bases between them. Germline V gene lookup returns CDR1 SGHRS and CDR2 YFSETQ. CDR3 length: 13 residues. CDR3 in amino acids: CASSGDSLYGYTF. The CDR3 DNA reads TGCGCCAGCAGCGGAGACAGCCTCTATGGCTACACCTTC.

The sample holds a few counts of this clonotype. The rearrangement links TRBV12-3 or TRBV12-4 to TRBJ2-1; D might be TRBD2 (6 bases). The V and J ends lost 0 bases and 6 bases respectively, with 12 bases between them. This CDR3 region has 15 residues. CDR3: CASSLALGTLNEQFF. The CDR3 region has the DNA TGTGCCAGCAGTTTAGCGCTGGGGACTCTCAATGAGCAGTTCTTC.

V gene TRBV7-9 combines with J gene TRBJ2-7; unclear D gene. From germline, CDR1 is SEHNR and CDR2 FQNEAQ (reference sequence). The germline V and J ends were trimmed by 1 base and 6 bases, with 13 bases remaining between them. CDR3 length: 14 amino acids. This CDR3 is CASSLGGSYAEQYF. As DNA, the CDR3 is TGTGCCAGCAGCTTAGGAGGCAGTTACGCCGAGCAGTACTTC. The complete variable domain, with remaining parts taken from reference TRBV7-9 and TRBJ2-7, reads DTGVSQNPRHKITKRGQNVTFRCDPISEHNRLYWYRQTLGQGPEFLTYFQNEAQLEKSRLLSDRFSAERPKGSFSTLEIQRTEQGDSAMYLCASSLGGSYAEQYFGPGTRLTVT.

A note on this clonotype: The junction departs from germline at one end; a sequencing error may be responsible. V gene TRBV6-5 combines with J gene TRBJ2-7, with 12 bases that match TRBD2. Germline values: CDR1 MNHEY, CDR2 SVGAGI. CDR3 length equals 14 residues. CDR3 in DNA: TGTGTCAGCAGTTTGGGACTAGCGGGTTACGAGCAGTACTTC. Its protein is CVSSLGLAGYEQYF.

The gene calls are TRBV20-1 and TRBJ1-1, with D perhaps matching TRBD1 (5 bases). Looked up from germline, CDR1 is DFQATT and CDR2 is SNEGSKA (reference sequence). Trimming removed 6 bases from V and 0 bases from J, with 17 bases in between. The CDR3 is 15 amino acids. The CDR3 region has the DNA TGCAGTGCAGAACCCACCAGGGATATGAACACTGAAGCTTTCTTT. Translated, it gives CSAEPTRDMNTEAFF.

The sample holds many counts of this clonotype. CDR3 region: CSVDRDRGDEQFF. CDR3 DNA: TGCAGCGTTGACCGGGACAGGGGGGACGAGCAGTTCTTC. The chain has TRBV29-1 and TRBJ2-1; TRBD1 matches at 11 bases. Germline V gene lookup returns CDR1 SQVTM and CDR2 ANQGSEA. CDR3 length equals 13 residues. Trimming cost V 3 bases and J 10 bases; bases outside gene matches: 5.

There are a few counts of this clonotype. This sequence joins TRBV30 and TRBJ1-3, with D unclear. V was shortened by 0 bases and J by 2 bases, with 14 bases between the two germline ends. Germline CDR1 reads GTSNPN; CDR2 reads SVGIG (reference sequence). The CDR3 spans 16 residues. As DNA, the CDR3 is TGTGCCTGGAGTGTACGTGGATCCGGGCCTGGAAACACCATATATTTT. Translated, it gives CAWSVRGSGPGNTIYF.

This clonotype was observed a few times. V is TRBV5-1 and J is TRBJ2-5; 7 nucleotides agree with TRBD1. V dropped 4 bases and J dropped 1; count of bases not matched to a gene: 4. This CDR3 contains 14 residues. Germline-derived CDR1 and CDR2 are SGHRS and YFSETQ. This CDR3 reads CASSVGQPQETQYF. The CDR3 DNA follows: TGCGCCAGCAGCGTGGGACAGCCCCAAGAGACCCAGTACTTC.

In this sample, this clonotype turned up a few times. The rearrangement uses TRBV18 and TRBJ2-7; D possibly corresponds to TRBD1 (6 bases). Germline V gene data show CDR1 as KGHSH and CDR2 as LQKENI. This CDR3 has 13 residues. Trimming stripped 4 bases from V and 3 bases from J, with 10 bases between. This CDR3 is CASSRDNHYEQYF. The CDR3 nucleotides read TGTGCCAGCTCACGGGACAACCACTACGAGCAGTACTTC.

The chain links TRBV20-1 to TRBJ2-1; D is ambiguous. CDR1 and CDR2 from the germline V gene are DFQATT and SNEGSKA (reference sequence). The ends were cut back, 3 bases at V and 2 bases at J, with 17 bases in the middle. CDR3 size: 16 residues. The CDR3 sequence: CSARILQTWPYNEQFF. DNA of the CDR3: TGCAGTGCTAGGATTTTACAAACCTGGCCCTACAATGAGCAGTTCTTC.

The chain carries TRBV6-2 or TRBV6-3 and TRBJ2-1, with 9 bases that match TRBD2. The CDR3 is 15 residues long. The germline V gene encodes CDR1 MNHEY and CDR2 SVGEGT. The trim removed 6 bases at V and 3 bases at J, leaving 6 bases unmatched. In DNA, the CDR3 is TGTGCCAGCAGCCAAAGACTAGCGGACTACAATGAGCAGTTCTTC. It translates to CASSQRLADYNEQFF.